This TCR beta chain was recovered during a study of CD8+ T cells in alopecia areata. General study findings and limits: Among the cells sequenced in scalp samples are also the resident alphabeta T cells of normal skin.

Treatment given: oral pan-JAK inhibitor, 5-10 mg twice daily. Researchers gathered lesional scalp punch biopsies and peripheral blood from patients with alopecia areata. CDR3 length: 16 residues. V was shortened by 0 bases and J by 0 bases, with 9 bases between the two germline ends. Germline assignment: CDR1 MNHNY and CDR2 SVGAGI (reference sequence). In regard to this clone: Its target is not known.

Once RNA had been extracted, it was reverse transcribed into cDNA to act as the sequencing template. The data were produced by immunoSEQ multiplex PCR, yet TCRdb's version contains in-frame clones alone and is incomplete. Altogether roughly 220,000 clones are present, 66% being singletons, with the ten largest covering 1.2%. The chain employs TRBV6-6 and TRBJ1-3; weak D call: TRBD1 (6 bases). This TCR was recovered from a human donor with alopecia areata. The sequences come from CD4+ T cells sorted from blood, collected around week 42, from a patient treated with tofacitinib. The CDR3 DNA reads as TGTGCCAGCAGTTACTCCCGGACAGACTCTGGAAACACCATATATTTT. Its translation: CASSYSRTDSGNTIYF.